Sequencing of this T cell receptor (beta chain) was carried out in a study of cytomegalovirus exposure and HLA in healthy donors (dated by TCRdb to 2015 to 2018). A note on the overall study: An earlier analysis of roughly 500 of the donors reported about 290 Gb of sequence data and 100 million to 140 million unique TCR beta sequences from some 180 million T cells. Among the roughly 400 genotyped donors, approximately 82% belonged to the genetic ancestry cluster associated with self-reported Caucasian donors. A later analysis re-examined previously published TCR beta repertoires from just over 650 donors and added high-resolution HLA genotyping to investigate patterns of TCR occurrence. Besides the first cohort of around 670 subjects, a separate validation cohort made up of about 120 different subjects was used. Donor age, sex, ethnicity and CMV serostatus were collected together with the repertoire data. To decide whether each TCR beta V gene segment behaved as functional or pseudogenic, an earlier analysis of some 580 of the donors relied on high-throughput TCR beta sequencing. The study profiled the T cell repertoires of approximately 700 subjects by immunosequencing and related them to cytomegalovirus serostatus. HLA typing included class I and class II loci at four-digit resolution. The aim of the study was to test whether cataloging public T cell receptors could identify signatures of past pathogen exposure. Genome-wide SNP genotypes for about 65% of the roughly 670 donors were used in a later genetic analysis, which treated that subset as a discovery cohort. High-throughput TCR immunosequencing, statistical association of individual TCRs with disease status, and machine learning were combined to predict cytomegalovirus infection status. Roughly 300 gigabases of sequencing data and 70 million to 95 million unique TCR sequences made up an early release that covered approximately 650 HLA-typed donors. The later analysis used no new phenotypic data to find candidate immune exposures, relying instead on TCR beta sequences and their occurrence across donors. Among some 400 genotyped donors of the cohort, an average of around 240,000 unique TCR beta nucleotide sequences was sequenced per donor, of which approximately 19% were non-productive. A few DR-DQ haplotypes were treated as single units for association and clustering because of strong linkage in the cohort. All discovery cohort repertoires had been generated on a single sequencing platform. Typing coverage differed by locus: A, B, C, DRB1 and DQB1 were typed in about 629-630 donors, DQA1 in 522, DPA1 in 600 to 610, and DPB1 in around 440.

The study at large found these results: Linkage disequilibrium might explain the correlated functional status among segregating V segments, but an unknown experimental factor could not be ruled out. According to a later analysis, parvovirus B19, influenza, CMV and Epstein-Barr virus appeared linked to several top co-occurrence clusters. The authors suggested that the approach could potentially be extended to other disease states and immunological phenotypes. In an earlier analysis of approximately 590 of the donors, most TCR beta V segments were observed in productive rearrangements about 87% or about 30% of the time, broadly matching IMGT annotations. Presence/absence analyses assumed roughly uniform sequencing depth across donors, an assumption that may not hold. Because HLA typing was unavailable for some donors at each locus, only the typed subset was used in association tests. A later genetic analysis reported fewer N-insertions in productive TCRs among donors in an Asian-associated ancestry cluster than the roughly 670-donor mean. The earlier analysis of almost 600 of the donors excluded about 16 rarely observed V segments, including chromosome 9 orphons, because counts were too low. While some public TCRs were present in many individuals, most TCR sequences turned up only very rarely across donors. In a later analysis, HLA-associated TCR beta chains were found to be more clonally expanded and to have lower generation probabilities than equally common non-associated chains. A later analysis found that TCR association rates varied across HLA loci, with DRB1 alleles showing the most associated TCRs and HLA-C alleles the fewest. According to a later analysis, most CMV-associated TCR beta chains appeared to be HLA-restricted, and the HLA associations seemed to be driven largely by CMV exposure. The only immune exposure information available for the cohort was CMV serostatus. A group of highly shared sequence variants was considered likely to be a technical artifact of the sequencing pipeline. Only TCR beta chains were sequenced in this cohort, and the absence of alpha or paired-chain data limited detectable features. When HLA alleles, especially DR and DQ, strongly co-occurred, attributing TCR associations to individual alleles was difficult. In a later genetic analysis, a missense DCLRE1C variant was associated with V-gene and J-gene trimming of TCR beta chains, and the association was replicated in an independent cohort. The classifier was reported to diagnose cytomegalovirus status with high specificity and sensitivity in both the original cohort and the validation cohort. At a false discovery rate of 0.05, a later analysis linked some 17,000 TCR beta sequences to specific HLA alleles. A total of 150 to 200 TCR beta chains were listed by the study as associated with cytomegalovirus. In vitro tests confirmed that a few of the cytomegalovirus-associated TCR beta chains recognize cytomegalovirus antigens. A further reported finding was that TCR beta sequences accurately predicted the HLA-A and HLA-B alleles for most subjects in the first cohort.

As for this clone: The antigen it binds to is not known. Base quality data are lacking; no much larger clone is found one base away.

The library was made by the immunoSEQ multiplex PCR assay. For the multiplex PCR, a mixture combining 60 forward primers for TCR Vbeta segments and 13 reverse primers for TCR Jbeta segments was used. Amplification of the CDR3 region of rearranged TCR beta genes was performed with a multiplex PCR assay on genomic DNA. The Illumina HiSeq System was used to sequence the amplified TCR beta libraries as 87-base-pair reads. Under the source paper's analysis protocol: In a later analysis, tens of millions of unique TCR beta chains were counted across the roughly 610 repertoires, and around 10 million of these chains were shared by at least two donors. To remove PCR and sequencing errors, raw reads were error-corrected and collapsed into unique sequences using a nearest-neighbor algorithm that merged closely related sequences. To assign V, D and J gene segments, CDR3 sequences were aligned to IMGT reference sequences. For a sequence to be retained, a match of at least six nucleotides to both a V gene segment and a J gene segment was required. A rearrangement counted as productive if the CDR3 had no stop codons and remained in frame with V and J, and every other rearrangement counted as non-productive. CDR3 was defined according to IMGT convention as the region running from the second conserved V-encoded cysteine to the conserved J-encoded phenylalanine. The earlier analysis of approximately 500 of the donors excluded sequences that lacked an unambiguous match to a single V gene segment. An earlier analysis of approximately 590 of the donors classified V segments as functional when productive rearrangements were above 56.7% and as segregating when the standard deviation between donors was above 5%. To diagnose cytomegalovirus status from the catalog of TCR beta chain sequences, a statistical classification framework was built. V and J gene assignment, in a later analysis, came from comparing TCR nucleotide sequences with IMGT/GENE-DB human TR gene sequences. A later analysis assigned CDR3 sequences and most-parsimonious VDJ recombination scenarios with the TCRdist pipeline. A later analysis defined each TCR beta chain by its CDR3 amino acid sequence plus V-gene family, and excluded reads lacking a unique V-gene family. To address suspected cross-contamination and a sequencing artifact, a later analysis removed roughly 640 highly shared, low-generation-probability nucleotide sequences. For each public chain, a later analysis derived a clonal expansion index from normalized ranks of inferred template counts within each repertoire. In a later analysis, generation probabilities were computed using a VDJ recombination model fitted to out-of-frame rearrangements, and the results were checked against IGoR. Hypergeometric tests were used in a later analysis to score TCR-TCR, TCR-HLA and TCR-CMV co-occurrence, with a repertoire-size bias correction applied to the TCR pairs. A later analysis estimated false discovery rates by permuting HLA or CMV assignments 20 times. A later analysis grouped co-occurring TCRs with DBSCAN, adding TCRdist sequence similarity when clustering within HLA-allele-positive subsets. For co-occurrence clustering, repertoires with fewer than 30,000 or more than 120,000 public chains were excluded, along with roughly 5 repertoires with anomalous nucleotide sharing. The table was pulled from immuneACCESS by TCRdb, which kept in-frame rearrangements only. Such tables lose some clones; where checked, under half of the loss comes from unresolved V genes, and the rest has no known cause. V, J and clone size derive from that table, while D and trimming were established from the DNA sequence. Counted in this sample were 150,000 to 200,000 clones; around 80% of them appeared once. More than 0.45% of the sample rests with the top ten.

The cohort was made up of under 800 healthy bone marrow donors. Cohort members were all nominally healthy when sampled, although unrecorded immune exposures were likely present. The donor tested CMV seronegative, placing the donor among the 350 to 400 seronegative members of the cohort. A peripheral blood sample was provided by each donor, and peripheral blood mononuclear cells were used for TCR beta sequencing. Genomic DNA was extracted from the blood cell samples with the Qiagen DNeasy Blood Extraction Kit. The TCR comes from a woman in her 50s in good health and CMV-seronegative. Sequenced: PBMCs.

The CDR3 amino acid sequence is: CASRASGSSNEQYF. The sequenced DNA is TGTGCCAGCCGAGCTAGCGGGAGTTCCAACGAGCAGTACTTC. The chain employs TRBV7-9 and TRBJ2-7; 10 middle bases align to TRBD2. After removal of 8 bases from V and 5 bases from J, the junction retains 9 bases not matched to a gene. The germline V gene (reference sequence) sets CDR1 to SEHNR and CDR2 to FQNEAQ. CDR3 length: 14 amino acids, cysteine to phenylalanine. Only the CDR3 portion is preserved as DNA: 42 bases, with reading frame beginning at the first base.